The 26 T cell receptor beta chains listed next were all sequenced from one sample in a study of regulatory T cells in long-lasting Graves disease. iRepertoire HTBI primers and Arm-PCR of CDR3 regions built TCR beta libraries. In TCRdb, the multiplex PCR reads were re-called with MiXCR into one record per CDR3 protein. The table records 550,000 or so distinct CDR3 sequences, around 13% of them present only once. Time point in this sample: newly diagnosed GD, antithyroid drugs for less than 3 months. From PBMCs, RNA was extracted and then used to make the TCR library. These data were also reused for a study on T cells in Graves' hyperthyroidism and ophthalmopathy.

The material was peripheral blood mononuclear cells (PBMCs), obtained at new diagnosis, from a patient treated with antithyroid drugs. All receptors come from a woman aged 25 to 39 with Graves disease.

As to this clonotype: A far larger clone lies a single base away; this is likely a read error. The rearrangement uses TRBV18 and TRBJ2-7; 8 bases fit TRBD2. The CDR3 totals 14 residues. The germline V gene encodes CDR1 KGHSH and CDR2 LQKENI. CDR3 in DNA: TGTGCCAGCAGTGGTAGGCTAGCGGGCTACGATCAGTACTTC. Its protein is CASSGRLAGYDQYF. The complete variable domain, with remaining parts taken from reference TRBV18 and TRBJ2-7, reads NAGVMQNPRHLVRRRGQEARLRCSPMKGHSHVYWYRQLPEEGLKFMVYLQKENIIDESGMPKERFSAEFPKEGPSILRIQQVVRGDSAAYFCASSGRLAGYDQYFGPGTRLTVT.

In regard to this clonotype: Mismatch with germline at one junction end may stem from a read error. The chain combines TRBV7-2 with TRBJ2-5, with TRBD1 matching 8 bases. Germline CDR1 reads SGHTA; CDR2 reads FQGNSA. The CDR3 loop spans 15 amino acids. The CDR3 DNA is TGTGCCAGCAGCCACCGGACAGGGAGGCAAGAGACCCATTACTTC. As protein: CASSHRTGRQETHYF.

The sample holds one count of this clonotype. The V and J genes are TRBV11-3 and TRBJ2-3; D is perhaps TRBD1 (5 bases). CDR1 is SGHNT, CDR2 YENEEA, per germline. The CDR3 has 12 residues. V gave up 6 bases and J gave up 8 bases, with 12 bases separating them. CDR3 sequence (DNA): TGTGCCAGCAGACCCCAGGGCGGTACGCAGTATTTT. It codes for CASRPQGGTQYF.

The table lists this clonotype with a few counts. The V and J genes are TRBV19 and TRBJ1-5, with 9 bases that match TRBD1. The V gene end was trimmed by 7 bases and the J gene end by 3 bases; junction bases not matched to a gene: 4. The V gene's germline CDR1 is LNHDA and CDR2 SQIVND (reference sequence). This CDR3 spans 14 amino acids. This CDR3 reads CASTGTGNNQPQHF. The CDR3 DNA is TGTGCCAGTACCGGGACAGGGAACAATCAGCCCCAGCATTTT.

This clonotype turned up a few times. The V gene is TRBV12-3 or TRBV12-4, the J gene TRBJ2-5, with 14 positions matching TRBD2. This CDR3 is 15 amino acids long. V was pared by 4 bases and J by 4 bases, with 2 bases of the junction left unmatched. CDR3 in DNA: TGTGCCAGCAGTTGGACTAGCGGGAGGTCAGAGACCCAGTACTTC. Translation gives CASSWTSGRSETQYF.

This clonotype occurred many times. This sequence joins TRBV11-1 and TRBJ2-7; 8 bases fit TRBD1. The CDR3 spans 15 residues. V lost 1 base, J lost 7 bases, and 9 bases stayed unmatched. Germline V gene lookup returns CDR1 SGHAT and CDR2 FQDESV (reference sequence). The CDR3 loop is CASSLGTGLPGEQYF. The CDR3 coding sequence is TGTGCCAGCAGCTTAGGGACAGGGTTGCCGGGAGAGCAGTACTTC. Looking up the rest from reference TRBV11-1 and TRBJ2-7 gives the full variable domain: EAEVAQSPRYKITEKSQAVAFWCDPISGHATLYWYRQILGQGPELLVQFQDESVVDDSQLPKDRFSAERLKGVDSTLKIQPAELGDSAMYLCASSLGTGLPGEQYFGPGTRLTVT.

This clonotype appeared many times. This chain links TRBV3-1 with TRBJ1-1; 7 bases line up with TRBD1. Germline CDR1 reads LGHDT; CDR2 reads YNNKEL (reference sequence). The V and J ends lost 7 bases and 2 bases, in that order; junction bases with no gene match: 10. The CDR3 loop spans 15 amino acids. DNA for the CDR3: TGTGCCAGCACCCCCGGTGACAGGGCAAACACTGAAGCTTTCTTT. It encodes CASTPGDRANTEAFF.

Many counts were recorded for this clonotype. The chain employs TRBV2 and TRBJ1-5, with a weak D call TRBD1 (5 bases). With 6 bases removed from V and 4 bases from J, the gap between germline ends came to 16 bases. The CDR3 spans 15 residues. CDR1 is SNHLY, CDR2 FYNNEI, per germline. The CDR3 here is CASRRQGQINQPQHF. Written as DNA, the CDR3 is TGTGCCAGCAGGAGGCAGGGCCAAATAAATCAGCCCCAGCATTTT. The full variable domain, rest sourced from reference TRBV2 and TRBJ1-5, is EPEVTQTPSHQVTQMGQEVILRCVPISNHLYFYWYRQILGQKVEFLVSFYNNEISEKSEIFDDQFSVERPDGSNFTLKIRSTKLEDSAMYFCASRRQGQINQPQHFGDGTRLSIL.

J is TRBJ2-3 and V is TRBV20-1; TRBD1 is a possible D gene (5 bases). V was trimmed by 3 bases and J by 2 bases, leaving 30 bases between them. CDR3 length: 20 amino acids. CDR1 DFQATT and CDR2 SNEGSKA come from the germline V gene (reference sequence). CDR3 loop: CSASTISPRRQIFPTDTQYF. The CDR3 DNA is TGCAGTGCTAGTACGATCTCACCCCGGAGACAGATTTTCCCCACAGATACGCAGTATTTT.

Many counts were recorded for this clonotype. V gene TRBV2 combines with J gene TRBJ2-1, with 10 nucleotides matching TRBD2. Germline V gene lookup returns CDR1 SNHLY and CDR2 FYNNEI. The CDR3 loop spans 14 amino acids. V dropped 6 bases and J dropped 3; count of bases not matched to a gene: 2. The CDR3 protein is CASRWTSGYNEQFF. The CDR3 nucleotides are TGTGCCAGCAGATGGACTAGCGGCTACAATGAGCAGTTCTTC.

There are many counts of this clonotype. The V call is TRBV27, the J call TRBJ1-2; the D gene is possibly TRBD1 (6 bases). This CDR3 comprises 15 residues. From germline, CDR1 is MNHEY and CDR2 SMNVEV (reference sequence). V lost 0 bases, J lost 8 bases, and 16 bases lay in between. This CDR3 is CASSLSSQGRIGYTF. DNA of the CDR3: TGTGCCAGCAGTTTATCGTCTCAGGGGAGGATAGGCTACACCTTC.

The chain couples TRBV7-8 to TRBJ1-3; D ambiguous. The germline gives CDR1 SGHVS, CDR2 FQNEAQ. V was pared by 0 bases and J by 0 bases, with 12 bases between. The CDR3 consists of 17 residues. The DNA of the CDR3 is TGTGCCAGCAGCTTAGCGGGCATCCGACCCTCTGGAAACACCATATATTTT. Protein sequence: CASSLAGIRPSGNTIYF.

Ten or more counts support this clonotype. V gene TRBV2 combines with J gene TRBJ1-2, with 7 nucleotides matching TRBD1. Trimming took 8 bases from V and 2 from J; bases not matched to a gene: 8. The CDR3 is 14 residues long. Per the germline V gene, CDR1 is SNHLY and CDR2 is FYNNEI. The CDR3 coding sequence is TGTGCCAGCGGACGGACAGGATTGAACTATGGCTACACCTTC. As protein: CASGRTGLNYGYTF.

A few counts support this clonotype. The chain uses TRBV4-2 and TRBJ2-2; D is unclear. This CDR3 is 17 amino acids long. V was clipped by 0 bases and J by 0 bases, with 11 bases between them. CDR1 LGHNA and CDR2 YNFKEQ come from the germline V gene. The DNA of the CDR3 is TGTGCCAGCAGCCAAGAAACGGGCCCGTCGAACACCGGGGAGCTGTTTTTT. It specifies CASSQETGPSNTGELFF.

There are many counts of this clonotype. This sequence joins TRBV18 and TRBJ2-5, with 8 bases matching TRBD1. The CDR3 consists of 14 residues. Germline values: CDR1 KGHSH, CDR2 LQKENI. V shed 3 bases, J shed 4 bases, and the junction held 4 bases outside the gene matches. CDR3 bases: TGTGCCAGCTCACCCGGACAGGGAGGAGAGACCCAGTACTTC. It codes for CASSPGQGGETQYF.

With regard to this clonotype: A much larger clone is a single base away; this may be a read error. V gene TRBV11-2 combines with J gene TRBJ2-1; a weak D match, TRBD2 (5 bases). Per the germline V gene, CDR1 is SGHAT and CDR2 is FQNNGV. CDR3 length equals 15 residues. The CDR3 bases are TGTGCCAGCAGCCTAGAGGGCTCCTCTTGGAATGAGCAGTTCTTC. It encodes CASSLEGSSWNEQFF. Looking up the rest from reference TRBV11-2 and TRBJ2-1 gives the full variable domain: EAGVAQSPRYKIIEKRQSVAFWCNPISGHATLYWYQQILGQGPKLLIQFQNNGVVDDSQLPKDRFSAERLKGVDSTLKIQPAKLEDSAVYLCASSLEGSSWNEQFFGPGTRLTVL.

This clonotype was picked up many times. The CDR3 sequence: CSARDPGTGTRASDTQYF. The CDR3 nucleotides are TGCAGTGCTAGAGATCCCGGGACCGGGACTAGAGCAAGTGATACGCAGTATTTT. The chain recombines TRBV20-1 with TRBJ2-3; 8 bases are a match to TRBD2. After removal of 0 bases from V and 6 bases from J, the junction contained 17 bases not matched to a gene. This CDR3 is built from 18 residues. CDR1 DFQATT and CDR2 SNEGSKA come from the germline V gene (reference sequence).

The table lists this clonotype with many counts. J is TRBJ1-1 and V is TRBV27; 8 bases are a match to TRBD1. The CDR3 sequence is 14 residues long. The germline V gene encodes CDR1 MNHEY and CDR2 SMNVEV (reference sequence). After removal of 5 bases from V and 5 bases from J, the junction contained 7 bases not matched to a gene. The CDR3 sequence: CASSPTGGWTEAFF. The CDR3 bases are TGTGCCAGCAGTCCCACAGGGGGATGGACTGAAGCTTTCTTT.

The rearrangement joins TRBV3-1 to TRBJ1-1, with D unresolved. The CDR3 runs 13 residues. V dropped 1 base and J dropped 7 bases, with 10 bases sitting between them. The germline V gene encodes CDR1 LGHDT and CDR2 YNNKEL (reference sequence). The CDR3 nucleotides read TGTGCCAGCAGCCAAGCATTCGGAGGTGAAGCTTTCTTT. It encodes CASSQAFGGEAFF.

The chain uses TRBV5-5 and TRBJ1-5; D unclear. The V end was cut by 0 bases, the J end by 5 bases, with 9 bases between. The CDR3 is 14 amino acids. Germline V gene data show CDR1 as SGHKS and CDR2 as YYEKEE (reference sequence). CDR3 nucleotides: TGTGCCAGCAGCTTGGGGGCAGGTTATCAGCCCCAGCATTTT. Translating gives CASSLGAGYQPQHF.

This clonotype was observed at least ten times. For the CDR3, the DNA is TGTGCCATCAGTGACGGGACAGACTACGAGCAGTACTTC. Protein: CAISDGTDYEQYF. V is TRBV10-3 and J is TRBJ2-7; 7 bases match TRBD1. This CDR3 region has 13 residues. The V gene end was trimmed by 3 bases and the J gene end by 3 bases; junction bases not matched to a gene: 2. CDR1 and CDR2 (germline): ENHRY, SYGVKD.

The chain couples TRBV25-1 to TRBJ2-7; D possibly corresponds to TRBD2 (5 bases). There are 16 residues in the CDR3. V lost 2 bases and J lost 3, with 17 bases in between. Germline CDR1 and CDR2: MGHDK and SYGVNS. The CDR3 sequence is CASSERRLAGGYEQYF. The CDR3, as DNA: TGTGCCAGCAGTGAACGCCGGCTGGCGGGCGGCTACGAGCAGTACTTC.

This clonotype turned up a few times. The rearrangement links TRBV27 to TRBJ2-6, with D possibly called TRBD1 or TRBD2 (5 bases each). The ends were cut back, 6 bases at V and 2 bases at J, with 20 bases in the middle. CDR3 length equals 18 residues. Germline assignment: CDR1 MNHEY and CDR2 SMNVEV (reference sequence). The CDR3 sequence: CASSPRGVSTPGANVLTF. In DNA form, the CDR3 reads TGTGCCAGCAGCCCCCGAGGGGTATCCACCCCTGGGGCCAACGTCCTGACTTTC. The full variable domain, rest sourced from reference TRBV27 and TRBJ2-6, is EAQVTQNPRYLITVTGKKLTVTCSQNMNHEYMSWYRQDPGLGLRQIYYSMNVEVTDKGDVPEGYKVSRKEKRNFPLILESPSPNQTSLYFCASSPRGVSTPGANVLTFGAGSRLTVL.

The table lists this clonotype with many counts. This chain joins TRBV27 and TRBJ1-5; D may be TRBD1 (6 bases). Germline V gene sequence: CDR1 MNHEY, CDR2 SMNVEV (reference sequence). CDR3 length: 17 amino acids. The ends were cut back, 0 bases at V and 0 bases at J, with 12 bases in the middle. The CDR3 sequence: CASSLSAGAYSNQPQHF. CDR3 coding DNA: TGTGCCAGCAGTTTATCGGCAGGGGCATATAGCAATCAGCCCCAGCATTTT.

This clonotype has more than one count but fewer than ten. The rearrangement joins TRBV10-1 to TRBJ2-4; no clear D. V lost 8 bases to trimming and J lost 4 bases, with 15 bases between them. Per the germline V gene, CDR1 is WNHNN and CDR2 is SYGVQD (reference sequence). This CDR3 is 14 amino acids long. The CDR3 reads CASGPSGQKNIQYF. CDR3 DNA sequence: TGCGCCAGCGGCCCTTCGGGCCAGAAAAACATTCAGTACTTC.

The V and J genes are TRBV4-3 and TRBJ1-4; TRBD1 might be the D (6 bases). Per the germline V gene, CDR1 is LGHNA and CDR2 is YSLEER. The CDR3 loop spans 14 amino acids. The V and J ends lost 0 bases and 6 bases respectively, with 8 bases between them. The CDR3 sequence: CASSQEAGDEKLFF. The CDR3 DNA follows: TGCGCCAGCAGCCAAGAAGCAGGGGATGAAAAACTGTTTTTT.